A selection of T cell receptor beta chains follows, all from one sample in a study of spatial heterogeneity in lung cancer. TCRdb independently ran MiXCR on the 5' RACE reads; one entry per CDR3 protein. The repertoire holds about 2,800 distinct CDR3 sequences, with roughly half as singletons. Material: lung tumor tissue, obtained at surgery. The receptors come from a male donor with early-stage non-small cell lung cancer. CDR3s include the opening cysteine and the closing phenylalanine or tryptophan. A D gene is named only where the DNA matches it firmly. A clone size is listed for some rows: how often the clone was seen (once, few, many), or a class if it is expanded.

J gene,D gene,clone size,V gene,CDR3 DNA,CDR3 protein
TRBJ2-5,.,.,TRBV5-5,TGTGCCAGCAGCTTGGTGTACGGCCTAAAGTACCTCCAAGAGACCCAGTACTTC,CASSLVYGLKYLQETQYF
TRBJ2-5,.,.,TRBV28,TGTGCCAGCAGGACCCCGCAAGAGACCCAGTACTTC,CASRTPQETQYF
TRBJ2-7,TRBD1,.,TRBV4-2,TGTGCCAGCAGCCAAGTTCTTACGACAGGGATCGAGCAGTACTTC,CASSQVLTTGIEQYF
TRBJ2-6,.,many,TRBV6-2/TRBV6-3,TGTGCCAGCCGCCCTCTCACCGCAGCCTTCTCTGGGGCCAACGTCCTGACTTTC,CASRPLTAAFSGANVLTF
TRBJ2-7,TRBD1,.,TRBV9,TGTGCCAGCAGCGAACAGGGGGTATCCGTTTCGCGATCCGAGCAGTACTTC,CASSEQGVSVSRSEQYF
TRBJ2-3,.,few,TRBV12-3/TRBV12-4,TGTGCCAGCAGTCCCCTCGGGGGCCTGAGCACAGATACGCAGTATTTT,CASSPLGGLSTDTQYF
TRBJ2-7,TRBD1,.,TRBV12-3/TRBV12-4,TGTGCCAGCAGTTCTACAGGGGGATTCTACGAGCAGTACTTC,CASSSTGGFYEQYF
TRBJ1-2,.,large,TRBV20-1,TGCAGTGCTAGGGACGGTAACCTTGCTGGCTATGGCTACACCTTC,CSARDGNLAGYGYTF
TRBJ2-7,.,.,TRBV7-2,TGTGCCAGCAGCTCGGGCTTTGGTTACGAGCAGTACTTC,CASSSGFGYEQYF
TRBJ2-5,.,.,TRBV6-6,TGTGCCAGCAGACGTCCGGACATTCAAGAGACCCAGTACTTC,CASRRPDIQETQYF
TRBJ2-1,TRBD1,once,TRBV29-1,TGCAGCGCTGCGACAGGGGGCAAGCAGGTCTTC,CSAATGGKQVF
TRBJ2-7,TRBD1,.,TRBV5-1,TGCGCCAGCAGCAGGGACAGGGGGTACGAGCAGTACTTC,CASSRDRGYEQYF
TRBJ2-1,.,few,TRBV19,TGTGCCAGTGAGACTGGGGGTATCGGTGAGCAGTTCTTC,CASETGGIGEQFF
TRBJ2-3,.,.,TRBV20-1,TGCAGTGCCAGGGACGTACTCACAGATACGCAGTATTTT,CSARDVLTDTQYF
TRBJ2-7,.,.,TRBV29-1,TGCAGCGTTCGGGGACTTCGGTCCTACGAGCAGTACTTC,CSVRGLRSYEQYF
TRBJ2-7,TRBD1,few,TRBV5-5,TGTGCCAGCAGCTTTGGACAGGGGTTCTCCTACGAGCAGTACTTC,CASSFGQGFSYEQYF
TRBJ2-1,TRBD1,.,TRBV20-1,TGCAGTGCTAGTCTACAGGGGGCTAGGGAGCAGTTCTTC,CSASLQGAREQFF
TRBJ2-3,TRBD2,.,TRBV5-1,TGCGCCAGCAGCGGGGAGGGACTAGCATGGACAGATACGCAGTATTTT,CASSGEGLAWTDTQYF
TRBJ2-3,.,few,TRBV6-1,TGTGCCAGCAGTGTCTCCCCTATCACCGGTAGAACAGATACGCAGTATTTT,CASSVSPITGRTDTQYF
TRBJ1-2,TRBD1,.,TRBV6-5,TGTGCCAGCAGTTACTTTGGACAGGGGGACGGCTACACCTTC,CASSYFGQGDGYTF
TRBJ2-7,.,.,TRBV5-1,TGCGCCAGCAGCTCGTACAGGGACACGGATTTACCATACGAGCAGTACTTC,CASSSYRDTDLPYEQYF
TRBJ2-3,TRBD2,.,TRBV6-5,TGTGCCAGCAGTTCCCTTGGGGGGGATAGCACAGATACGCAGTATTTT,CASSSLGGDSTDTQYF
TRBJ2-7,TRBD1,.,TRBV9,TGTGCCAGCAGCGTAGGCCGAAGACAGGGGGCCGAGCAGTACTTC,CASSVGRRQGAEQYF
TRBJ1-5,.,large,TRBV7-2,TGTGCCAGCAGCGGAAGGGGCGCTGATCAGCCCCAGCATTTT,CASSGRGADQPQHF
TRBJ2-5,.,large,TRBV11-2,TGTGCCAGCAGCTTAGAGGGCAGGCCAGGGGAGACCCAGTACTTC,CASSLEGRPGETQYF
TRBJ2-1,TRBD1,.,TRBV29-1,TGCAGCGTGGGGACAGGGAACAATGAGCAGTTCTTC,CSVGTGNNEQFF
TRBJ2-3,TRBD2,.,TRBV7-2,TGTGCCAGCAGCTTAGCGGGCGGGGGGAACACAGATACGCAGTATTTT,CASSLAGGGNTDTQYF
TRBJ2-7,TRBD1,few,TRBV12-3/TRBV12-4,TGTGCCAGCACCCTGACAGGGACCTACGAGCAGTACTTC,CASTLTGTYEQYF
TRBJ2-5,.,.,TRBV7-2,TGTGCCAGCAGCTTAATGGTGTACAGGGTTACAGAGACCCAGTACTTC,CASSLMVYRVTETQYF
TRBJ2-7,TRBD1,few,TRBV7-2,TGTGCCAGCAGCTTCACAGGGGGGAGCTCCTACGAGCAGTACTTC,CASSFTGGSSYEQYF
TRBJ2-3,.,.,TRBV29-1,TGCAGCGTTGAGGGCGGGAGCACAGATACGCAGTATTTT,CSVEGGSTDTQYF
TRBJ2-7,.,few,TRBV27,TGTGCCAGCAGTCACCAGGGGAGATACGAGCAGTACTTC,CASSHQGRYEQYF
TRBJ2-7,.,large,TRBV4-2,TGTGCCAGCAGCCATCAACCTGCAGGGGGGTTAAGTACCTACGAGCAGTACTTC,CASSHQPAGGLSTYEQYF
TRBJ2-3,TRBD2,.,TRBV4-2,TGTGCCAGCAGCCAAGCAAAGACTAGCTTAGATACGCAGTATTTT,CASSQAKTSLDTQYF
TRBJ2-7,.,.,TRBV10-3,TGTGCCATCAGTGCCGGGACCTACGAGCAGTACTTC,CAISAGTYEQYF
TRBJ2-4,.,few,TRBV18,TGTGCCAGCTCACCACCTGCTGGCCAGGAGGACATTCAGTACTTC,CASSPPAGQEDIQYF
TRBJ2-1,TRBD2,few,TRBV5-1,TGCGCCAGCAGCTTGGACCCCGGGACTAGCGGATACGAGCAGTTCTTC,CASSLDPGTSGYEQFF
TRBJ2-3,.,.,TRBV20-1,TGCAGTGCTACGACCACAGATACGCAGTATTTT,CSATTTDTQYF
TRBJ2-7,.,.,TRBV7-2,TGTGCCAGCAGCCAACAGCTCCAGCAGTACTTC,CASSQQLQQYF
TRBJ2-1,.,once,TRBV7-7,TGTGCTAGCAGCGCGGACAGCTACAATGAGCAGTTCTTC,CASSADSYNEQFF
TRBJ1-5,.,large,TRBV12-5,TGTGCTAGTGGTTTATTTCAGCCCCAGCATTTT,CASGLFQPQHF
TRBJ2-1,TRBD1,.,TRBV30,TGTGCCTGGAGCTCCTACAGGGGGCGCGCCTACAATGAGCAGTTCTTC,CAWSSYRGRAYNEQFF
TRBJ2-7,.,.,TRBV12-3/TRBV12-4,TGTGCCAGCAGTTTGAGGCGGCTCTACGAGCAGTACTTC,CASSLRRLYEQYF
TRBJ2-1,TRBD1,.,TRBV19,TGTGCCAGTAGTATAGGAGGGGACAGACGTTATGAGCAGTTCTTC,CASSIGGDRRYEQFF
TRBJ2-1,.,few,TRBV4-1,TGCGCCAGCAGCTCACCGGCGGGGTCCTACAATGAGCAGTTCTTC,CASSSPAGSYNEQFF
TRBJ1-4,.,.,TRBV6-5,TGTGCCAGCAGTTACTCGGGGGCGAAAGCTAATGAAAAACTGTTTTTT,CASSYSGAKANEKLFF
TRBJ2-3,.,.,TRBV29-1,TGCAGCGTTGAACACGACAGGCCAACGCATTTT,CSVEHDRPTHF
TRBJ2-5,.,once,TRBV6-6,TGTGCCAGCAGCCCTCTTGGGGGGGCTGGGGAGACCCAGTACTTC,CASSPLGGAGETQYF
TRBJ2-3,.,.,TRBV19,TGTGCCAGTACCTTTGCAAGGGGCGCGGGGGATACGCAGTATTTT,CASTFARGAGDTQYF
TRBJ2-7,.,.,TRBV5-1,TGCGCCAGCAGCTTGACGTGGGACGAGCAGTACTTC,CASSLTWDEQYF
TRBJ2-2,TRBD1,.,TRBV12-3/TRBV12-4,TGTGCCAGCAGTTTTCACAGGGGTCGGACCGGGGAGCTGTTTTTT,CASSFHRGRTGELFF
TRBJ2-5,.,.,TRBV6-6,TGTGCCAGCAGTTTGGGGCTACTTCAAGAGACCCAGTACTTC,CASSLGLLQETQYF
TRBJ2-1,.,many,TRBV19,TGTGCCAGTAGTAACAGGGATAACGGTGAGCAGTTCTTC,CASSNRDNGEQFF
TRBJ2-3,.,.,TRBV6-5,TGTGCCAGCCTGGAGCCCTCTGGCGATACGCAGTATTTT,CASLEPSGDTQYF
TRBJ2-5,.,.,TRBV2,TGTGCCAGCAGTGAGGGGCTAGTAGAGACCCAGTACTTC,CASSEGLVETQYF